This T cell receptor (beta chain) was identified in a study of human T cells and chemical hapten exposure. Time point here: patch test 2, 6 weeks after DPC sensitization. Indicated treatment: therapeutic diphenylcyclopropenone sensitization with weekly scalp DPC. CDR3 length: 15 amino acids. CDR1 and CDR2 from the germline V gene are SGHTA and FQGNSA. Trimming took 0 bases from V and 9 from J; bases not matched to a gene: 5. In the source study's methods: Sample-level TCR yields exhibited a median of around 93,000, with a range of 23,224 to 690,600. TCRdb called the RACE reads again in MiXCR, with one record for every CDR3 protein. Here the V and J calls rest on TCRdb's processing, not on the authors' analysis. The sample has fewer than 95,000 distinct CDR3 sequences; about 10% are singletons.

The material sequenced was whole blood, taken in connection with sensitization to the hapten diphenylcyclopropenone (DPC). The clonotype originates from a man aged 40-49 years with alopecia areata. Some clones in this sample may be carry-over from other donors' samples. This chain joins TRBV7-2 and TRBJ1-6; TRBD1 aligns across 7 bases. The CDR3 reads CASSLAQGGRSPLHF. DNA of the CDR3: TGTGCCAGCAGCTTAGCCCAGGGGGGGCGTTCACCCCTCCACTTT.